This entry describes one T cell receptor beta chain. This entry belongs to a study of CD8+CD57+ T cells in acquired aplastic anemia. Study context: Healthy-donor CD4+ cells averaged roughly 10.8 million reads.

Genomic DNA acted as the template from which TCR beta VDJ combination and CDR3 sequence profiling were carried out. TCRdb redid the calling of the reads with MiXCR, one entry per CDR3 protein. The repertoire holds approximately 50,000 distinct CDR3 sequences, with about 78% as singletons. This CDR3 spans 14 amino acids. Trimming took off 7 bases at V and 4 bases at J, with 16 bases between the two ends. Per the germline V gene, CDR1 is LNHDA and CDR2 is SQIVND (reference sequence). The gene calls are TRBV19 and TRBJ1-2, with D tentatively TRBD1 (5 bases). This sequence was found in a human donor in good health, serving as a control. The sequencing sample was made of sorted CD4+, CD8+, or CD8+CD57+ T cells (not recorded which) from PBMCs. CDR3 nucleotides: TGTGCCAGTAACAGACAGCCTGGGGGCTATGGCTACACCTTC. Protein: CASNRQPGGYGYTF.